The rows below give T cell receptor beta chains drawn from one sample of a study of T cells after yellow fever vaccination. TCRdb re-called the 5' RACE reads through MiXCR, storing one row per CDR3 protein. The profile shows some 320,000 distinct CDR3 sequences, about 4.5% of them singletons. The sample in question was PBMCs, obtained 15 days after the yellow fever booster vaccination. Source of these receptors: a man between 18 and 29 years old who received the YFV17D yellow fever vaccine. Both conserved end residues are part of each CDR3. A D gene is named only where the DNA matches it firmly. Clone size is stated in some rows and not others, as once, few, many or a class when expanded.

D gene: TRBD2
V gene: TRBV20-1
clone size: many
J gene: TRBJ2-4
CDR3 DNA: TGCAGTGCCGGACTAGCGGGGGGCGTCGTAGCCAAAAACATTCAGTACTTC
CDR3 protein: CSAGLAGGVVAKNIQYF

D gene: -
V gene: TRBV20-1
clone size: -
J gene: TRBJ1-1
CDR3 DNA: TGCAGTGCTAGATTACTCAGTGGGGAGCTTAACACTGAAGCTTTCTTT
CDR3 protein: CSARLLSGELNTEAFF

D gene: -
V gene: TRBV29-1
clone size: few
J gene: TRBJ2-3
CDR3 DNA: TGCAGCGTTGCGGGGGATAGGACAGATACGCAGTATTTT
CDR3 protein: CSVAGDRTDTQYF

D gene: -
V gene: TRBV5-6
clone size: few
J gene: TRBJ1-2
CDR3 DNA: TGTGCCAGCAGCTCTACTTTTTCCTATGGCTACACCTTC
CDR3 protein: CASSSTFSYGYTF

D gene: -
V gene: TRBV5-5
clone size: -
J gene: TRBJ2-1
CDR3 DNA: TGTGCCAGCAGCTTGAAAGGCTATGAGCAGTTCTTC
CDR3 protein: CASSLKGYEQFF

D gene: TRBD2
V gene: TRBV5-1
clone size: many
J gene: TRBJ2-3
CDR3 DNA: TGCGCCAGCAGCTTAAAAGAGGCGGGGGGCACAGATACGCAGTATTTT
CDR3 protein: CASSLKEAGGTDTQYF

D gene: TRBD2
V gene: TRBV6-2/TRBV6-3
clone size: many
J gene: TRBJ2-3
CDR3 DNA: TGTGCCAGCAGCTTACTAGCGGGGGCCCACCGGCAGTATTTT
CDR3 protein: CASSLLAGAHRQYF

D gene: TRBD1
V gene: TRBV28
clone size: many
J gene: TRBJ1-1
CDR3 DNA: TGTGCCAGCAGTGTATCTCCGGGACAGGGTGAAGCTTTCTTT
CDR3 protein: CASSVSPGQGEAFF

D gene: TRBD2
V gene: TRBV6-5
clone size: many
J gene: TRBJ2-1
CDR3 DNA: TGTGCCAGCGCCGACCCTAGCGGGGGGCCTTACAATGAGCAGTTCTTC
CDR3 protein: CASADPSGGPYNEQFF

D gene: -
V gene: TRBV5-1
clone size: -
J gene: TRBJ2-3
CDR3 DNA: TGCGCCAGCAGCCATCGATCTGGGTGGAGGCTTATCACGGATACGCAGTATTTT
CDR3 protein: CASSHRSGWRLITDTQYF

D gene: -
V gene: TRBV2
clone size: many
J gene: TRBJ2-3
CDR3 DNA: TGTGCCAGCAGTGAGACGGGAGTGAAGCAGTATTTT
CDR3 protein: CASSETGVKQYF

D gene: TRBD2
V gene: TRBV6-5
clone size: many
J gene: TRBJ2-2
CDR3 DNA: TGTGCCAGCAGTTACTCGGGAGGGACCGGGGAGCTGTTTTTT
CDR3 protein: CASSYSGGTGELFF

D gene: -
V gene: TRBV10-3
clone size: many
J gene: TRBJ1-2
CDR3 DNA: TGTGCCATCAGTGATTTGGACTCCTCGTTGTCTGGCTACACCTTC
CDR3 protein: CAISDLDSSLSGYTF

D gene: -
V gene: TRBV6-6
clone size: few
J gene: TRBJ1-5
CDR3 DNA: TGTGCCAGCAGTTTCACGGGGGGGGCCAATCAGCCCCAGCATTTT
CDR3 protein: CASSFTGGANQPQHF

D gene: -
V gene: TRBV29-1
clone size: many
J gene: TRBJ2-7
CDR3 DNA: TGCAGCGTTGAAGGGGACATCGGGTACGAGCAGTACTTC
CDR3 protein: CSVEGDIGYEQYF

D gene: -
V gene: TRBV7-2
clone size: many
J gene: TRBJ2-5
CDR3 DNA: TGTGCCAGCATAGGCCAGGTTCAAGAGACCCAGTACTTC
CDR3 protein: CASIGQVQETQYF

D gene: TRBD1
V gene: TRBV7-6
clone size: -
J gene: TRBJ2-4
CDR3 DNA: TGTGCCAGCAGCCCTAGACAGGGGTCAGCCAAAAACATTCAGTACTTC
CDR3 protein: CASSPRQGSAKNIQYF

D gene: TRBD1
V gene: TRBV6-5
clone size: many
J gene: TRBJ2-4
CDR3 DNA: TGTGCCAGCAGTGAGACAGGGGCCAAAAACATTCAGTACTTC
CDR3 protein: CASSETGAKNIQYF

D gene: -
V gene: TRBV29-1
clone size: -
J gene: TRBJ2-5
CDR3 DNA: TGCAGCGTTGGATTCGGGACCGAGCAAGAGACCCAGTACTTC
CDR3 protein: CSVGFGTEQETQYF

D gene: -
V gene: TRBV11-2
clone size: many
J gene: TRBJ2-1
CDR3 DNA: TGTGCCAGCAGCTTGGGGGGCAGCGGGGAGTACAATGAGCAGTTCTTC
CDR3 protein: CASSLGGSGEYNEQFF

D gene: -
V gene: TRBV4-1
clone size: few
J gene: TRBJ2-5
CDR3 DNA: TGCGCCAGCAGCCAGCCCAGCCGGGGAGAGACCCAGTACTTC
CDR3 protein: CASSQPSRGETQYF

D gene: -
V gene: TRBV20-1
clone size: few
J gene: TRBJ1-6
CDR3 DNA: TGCAGTGCTAGCCTCCGACAGTTTTCACCCCTCCACTTT
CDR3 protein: CSASLRQFSPLHF

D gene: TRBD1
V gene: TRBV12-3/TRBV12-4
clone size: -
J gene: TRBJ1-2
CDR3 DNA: TGTGCCAGCAGTTTTCGGAGGACAGGGGCTTTCGGCTACACCTTC
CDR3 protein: CASSFRRTGAFGYTF

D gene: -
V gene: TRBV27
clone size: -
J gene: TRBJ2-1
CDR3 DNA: TGTGCCAGCAGTCCCGGGGATGCCTACAATGAGCAGTTCTTC
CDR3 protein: CASSPGDAYNEQFF

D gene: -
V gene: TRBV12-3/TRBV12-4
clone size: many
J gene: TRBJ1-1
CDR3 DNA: TGTGCCACGAGGCCGTCGGGATACATGAACACTGAAGCTTTCTTT
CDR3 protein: CATRPSGYMNTEAFF

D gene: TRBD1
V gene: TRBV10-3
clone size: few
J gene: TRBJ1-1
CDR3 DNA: TGTGCCTCATGCGCCGGGACAGTGGGGAAGACTGAAGCTTTCTTT
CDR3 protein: CASCAGTVGKTEAFF

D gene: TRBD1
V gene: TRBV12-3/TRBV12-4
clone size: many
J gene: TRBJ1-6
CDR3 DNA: TGTGCCAGCAGTTTTGACAGGGCAAATTCACCCCTCCACTTT
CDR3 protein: CASSFDRANSPLHF